This TCR beta chain was documented in a study of post-analysis software for immune sequencing data. Unique molecular identifiers were built into the TCR beta cDNA libraries. Each batch of roughly 0.9 to 11 million T cells produced a few hundred thousand cDNA molecules. Each CDR3 protein is one row after TCRdb ran MiXCR on the PCR reads. The data contain about 160,000 distinct CDR3 sequences, around 36% of them singletons. This clonotype was counted many times. CDR1 and CDR2 from the germline V gene are DFQATT and SNEGSKA (reference sequence). V was shortened by 0 bases and J by 2 bases, with 14 bases between the two germline ends. The CDR3 totals 15 residues.

The TCR originated in a girl between 5 and 17 years old with multiple sclerosis. The rearrangement uses TRBV20-1 and TRBJ2-7; D possibly matches TRBD1 or TRBD2 (5 bases each). The specimen was blood, collected after autologous hematopoietic stem cell transplantation. In nucleotides, the CDR3 is TGCAGTGCTAGAGACCGGGGCCAGCTACCCTACGAGCAGTACTTC. Protein: CSARDRGQLPYEQYF.